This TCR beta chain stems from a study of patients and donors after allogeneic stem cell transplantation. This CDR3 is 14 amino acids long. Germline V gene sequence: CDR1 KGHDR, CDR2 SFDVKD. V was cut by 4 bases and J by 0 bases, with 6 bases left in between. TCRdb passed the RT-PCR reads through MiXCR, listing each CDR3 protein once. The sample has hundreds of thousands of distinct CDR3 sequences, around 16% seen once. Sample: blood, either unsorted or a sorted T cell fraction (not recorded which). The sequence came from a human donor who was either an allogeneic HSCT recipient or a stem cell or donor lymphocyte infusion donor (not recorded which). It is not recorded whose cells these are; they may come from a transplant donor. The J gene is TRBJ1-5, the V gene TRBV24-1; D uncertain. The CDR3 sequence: CATSDVYSNQPQHF. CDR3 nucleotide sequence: TGTGCCACCAGTGACGTATATAGCAATCAGCCCCAGCATTTT.